This entry lists 29 T cell receptor beta chains sequenced from one sample in a study of radiotherapy plus CTLA-4 blockade in lung cancer. TCRdb's table, derived via immunoSEQ multiplex PCR, lists solely in-frame clones and lacks some. The sample records approximately 95,000 clones, around 83% being singletons. Sequencing was performed on peripheral blood, taken from a patient treated with radiotherapy plus ipilimumab. The receptors were gathered from a human donor with non-small cell lung cancer who had a partial response to radiotherapy plus ipilimumab.

This clone has a single count. J is TRBJ1-1 and V is TRBV13; tentative D call: TRBD1 (5 bases). V gave up 7 bases and J gave up 3 bases, with 9 bases separating them. Germline loops: CDR1 PRHDT, CDR2 FYEKMQ (reference sequence). The length of the CDR3 is 12 residues. The CDR3 DNA sequence: TGTGCCAGCACGGAAGGGGACACTGAAGCTTTCTTT. It codes for CASTEGDTEAFF.

The chain is built from TRBV5-1 and TRBJ2-2, with D perhaps matching TRBD2 (5 bases). Germline loops: CDR1 SGHRS, CDR2 YFSETQ. V was pared by 4 bases and J by 4 bases, with 17 bases between. CDR3 length: 16 residues. In nucleotides, the CDR3 is TGCGCCAGCAGCCTTGGGATAGCGTCGGGCACCGGGGAGCTGTTTTTT. Translation gives CASSLGIASGTGELFF. The complete variable domain, with remaining parts taken from reference TRBV5-1 and TRBJ2-2, reads KAGVTQTPRYLIKTRGQQVTLSCSPISGHRSVSWYQQTPGQGLQFLFEYFSETQRNKGNFPGRFSGRQFSNSRSEMNVSTLELGDSALYLCASSLGIASGTGELFFGEGSRLTVL.

This chain links TRBV4-3 with TRBJ2-1; TRBD2 matches at 7 bases. This CDR3 is built from 16 residues. V lost 0 bases, J lost 7 bases, and 9 bases stayed unmatched. CDR1 and CDR2 from the germline V gene are LGHNA and YSLEER. The CDR3 coding sequence is TGCGCCAGCAGCCAAGATGGAGGGACTAACTCTAATGAGCAGTTCTTC. Translation gives CASSQDGGTNSNEQFF.

In this sample, this clone turned up a few times. The chain is built from TRBV5-1 and TRBJ2-7; 7 bases fit TRBD2. The germline V gene encodes CDR1 SGHRS and CDR2 YFSETQ. This CDR3 has 12 amino acids. The junction had 6 bases not matched to a gene; V was cut back by 7 bases and J by 5 bases. CDR3 nucleotides: TGCGCCAGCGGCCTGGCGGGGGACGAGCAGTACTTC. This codes for CASGLAGDEQYF.

The chain joins TRBV2 to TRBJ2-3, with D perhaps matching TRBD1 (5 bases). Germline V lookup: CDR1 SNHLY, CDR2 FYNNEI. Trimming left V 7 bases short and J 2 bases short, with 19 bases between. The CDR3 is 16 residues long. The CDR3 loop is CASTINRFSTTDTQYF. The CDR3 DNA follows: TGTGCCAGCACCATAAACAGGTTCTCCACCACAGATACGCAGTATTTT.

This chain links TRBV28 with TRBJ1-2; 8 bases agree with TRBD1. Germline-derived CDR1 and CDR2 are MDHEN and SYDVKM. The length of the CDR3 is 14 residues. V lost 6 bases, J lost 4 bases, and 7 bases stayed unmatched. The CDR3 DNA reads TGTGCCAGCAGCCTAGATGACAGGGGCTATGGCTACACCTTC. As protein: CASSLDDRGYGYTF.

CDR3 coding DNA: TGTGCCAGTAGTTCGTCTGTCGTTAGTAGCTCCTACAATGAGCAGTTCTTC. Translating it yields CASSSSVVSSSYNEQFF. The chain uses TRBV19 and TRBJ2-1; D remains ambiguous. Germline V gene lookup returns CDR1 LNHDA and CDR2 SQIVND (reference sequence). The CDR3 covers 17 residues. V lost 5 bases, J lost 0 bases, and 17 bases lay in between.

The J gene is TRBJ2-1, the V gene TRBV11-2; D gene uncertain. Trimming stripped 0 bases from V and 6 bases from J, with 6 bases between. Looked up from germline, CDR1 is SGHAT and CDR2 is FQNNGV. The CDR3 totals 13 residues. CDR3 bases: TGTGCCAGCAGCTTAGAGACTCCCAATGAGCAGTTCTTC. Protein: CASSLETPNEQFF.

V gene TRBV5-1 combines with J gene TRBJ1-3; possibly TRBD1 for D (6 bases). V lost 4 bases to trimming and J lost 3 bases, with 8 bases between them. Germline CDR1 SGHRS, CDR2 YFSETQ. CDR3 length: 13 residues. The CDR3 DNA reads TGCGCCAGCAGCACGGACAGTGGAAACACCATATATTTT. Residues: CASSTDSGNTIYF. The full variable domain, its missing parts supplied by reference TRBV5-1 and TRBJ1-3, is KAGVTQTPRYLIKTRGQQVTLSCSPISGHRSVSWYQQTPGQGLQFLFEYFSETQRNKGNFPGRFSGRQFSNSRSEMNVSTLELGDSALYLCASSTDSGNTIYFGEGSWLTVV.

The chain is built from TRBV5-1 and TRBJ1-1; maybe TRBD1 (5 bases). The CDR3 is made up of 13 amino acids. V was shortened by 3 bases and J by 2 bases, with 8 bases between the two germline ends. The V gene's germline CDR1 is SGHRS and CDR2 YFSETQ. The CDR3 DNA follows: TGCGCCAGCAGCTGGGGGGTTAACACTGAAGCTTTCTTT. Residues: CASSWGVNTEAFF.

The chain employs TRBV9 and TRBJ2-3, with 12 positions matching TRBD1. V lost 4 bases, J lost 4 bases, and 7 bases stayed unmatched. From germline, CDR1 is SGDLS and CDR2 YYNGEE. The CDR3 has 16 amino acids. The CDR3 coding sequence is TGTGCCAGCAGCTATATCGGGACAGGGGGCGCAGATACGCAGTATTTT. Protein sequence: CASSYIGTGGADTQYF.

This clone appeared a few times. A junction end diverges from the germline sequence, so it may reflect a read error. CDR3 loop: CASCLDGTYEQYF. DNA of the CDR3: TGTGCCAGCTGCTTGGACGGGACCTACGAGCAGTACTTC. The V and J genes are TRBV5-4 and TRBJ2-7, with D possibly TRBD2 on 5 matching bases. CDR1 SGHNT and CDR2 YYREEE come from the germline V gene (reference sequence). The length of the CDR3 is 13 residues.

J is TRBJ2-7 and V is TRBV11-2, with 8 bases lining up with TRBD1. The V gene's germline CDR1 is SGHAT and CDR2 FQNNGV. The J segment lost 4 bases and the V segment lost 1 base, leaving 0 bases of the junction unmatched. The CDR3 sequence is 13 residues long. The chain's CDR3 is CASSLGTGYEQYF. DNA of the CDR3: TGTGCCAGCAGCTTAGGGACAGGGTACGAGCAGTACTTC.

The genes are TRBV9 and TRBJ2-2, with 10 bases that match TRBD2. The length of the CDR3 is 16 residues. J gave up 5 bases and V 5 bases, and 9 bases lay outside the gene matches. Germline CDR1 is SGDLS and CDR2 is YYNGEE. The DNA of the CDR3 is TGTGCCAGCAGTCCTCGGCTAGCGGGAGTTACCGGGGAGCTGTTTTTT. Protein sequence: CASSPRLAGVTGELFF.

The chain couples TRBV19 to TRBJ2-5; 7 nucleotides match TRBD2. Trimming removed 4 bases from V and 0 bases from J; junction bases left unmatched: 8. Germline V gene lookup returns CDR1 LNHDA and CDR2 SQIVND (reference sequence). This CDR3 comprises 16 residues. CDR3 residues: CASSTGVGGDQETQYF. The DNA for the CDR3 is TGTGCCAGTAGTACCGGAGTGGGGGGGGACCAAGAGACCCAGTACTTC.

V usage is TRBV19 and J usage is TRBJ2-7, with TRBD2 as a possible D gene (5 bases). V lost 5 bases and J lost 2, with 10 bases in between. The CDR3 spans 13 residues. Germline CDR1 is LNHDA and CDR2 is SQIVND (reference sequence). CDR3 loop: CASSLGETYEQYF. CDR3 coding DNA: TGTGCCAGTAGTCTCGGGGAAACCTACGAGCAGTACTTC.

The rearrangement links TRBV4-2 to TRBJ1-1; D not resolved. Germline CDR1 LGHNA, CDR2 YNFKEQ. The CDR3 extends over 14 amino acids. V shed 2 bases and J shed 3 bases, with 10 bases lying between them. The chain's CDR3 is CASSQPGGYTEAFF. CDR3 bases: TGTGCCAGCAGCCAACCGGGAGGCTACACTGAAGCTTTCTTT.

This clone was picked up one time. The gene calls are TRBV11-2 and TRBJ2-2, with no clear D. Germline assignment: CDR1 SGHAT and CDR2 FQNNGV. The CDR3 runs 14 residues. Trimming took off 1 base at V and 4 bases at J, with 7 bases between the two ends. DNA for the CDR3: TGTGCCAGCAGCTTAGCAACGGTCACCGGGGAGCTGTTTTTT. Its translation: CASSLATVTGELFF.

The genes are TRBV5-1 and TRBJ2-5, with a possible D match to TRBD2 (6 bases). The CDR3 contains 16 residues. Germline-derived CDR1 and CDR2 are SGHRS and YFSETQ. The V end was cut by 1 base, the J end by 4 bases, with 17 bases between. The CDR3 loop is CASSLNSGRRGETQYF. CDR3 nucleotide sequence: TGCGCCAGCAGCTTGAACAGTGGGAGGCGGGGAGAGACCCAGTACTTC.

This sequence joins TRBV2 and TRBJ2-7; TRBD1 is a possible D gene (6 bases). The germline V gene has CDR1 SNHLY and CDR2 FYNNEI. The CDR3 is 14 residues long. Between the trimmed V and J ends, which lost 6 bases and 1 base, there was a span of 13 bases. CDR3 coding DNA: TGTGCCAGCAGACCTTCCGGGACATCCTACGAGCAGTACTTC. The encoded protein is CASRPSGTSYEQYF.

This clone was found once. The CDR3 DNA reads TGTGCCAGCAGCCAGGGGACCGGGGAAAAACTGTTTTTT. Translating it yields CASSQGTGEKLFF. V usage is TRBV28 and J usage is TRBJ1-4, with D perhaps TRBD1 (6 bases). The V end was cut by 6 bases, the J end by 8 bases, with 13 bases between. This CDR3 region has 13 residues. Looked up from germline, CDR1 is MDHEN and CDR2 is SYDVKM. Variable domain in full (rest from reference TRBV28 and TRBJ1-4): DVKVTQSSRYLVKRTGEKVFLECVQDMDHENMFWYRQDPGLGLRLIYFSYDVKMKEKGDIPEGYSVSREKKERFSLILESASTNQTSMYLCASSQGTGEKLFFGSGTQLSVL.

V usage is TRBV7-8 and J usage is TRBJ1-3, with TRBD1 matching 7 bases. With 3 bases clipped from V and 1 base from J, the junction kept 3 bases outside the gene matches. In germline, CDR1 is SGHVS, CDR2 FQNEAQ. The CDR3 is 15 amino acids. CDR3 sequence: CASSFPTGSGNTIYF. The DNA of the CDR3 is TGTGCCAGCAGCTTCCCGACAGGGTCTGGAAACACCATATATTTT.

The CDR3 DNA sequence: TGTGCCAGCGCACCCCGGGGACTAGCGGGAGCCCTTAGCACAGATACGCAGTATTTT. Protein: CASAPRGLAGALSTDTQYF. V and J are TRBV21-1 and TRBJ2-3; the table's D gene call, TRBD2, was not cross checked with the DNA. TRBV21-1 is a listed pseudogene. This CDR3 is built from 19 residues.

This chain links TRBV4-1 with TRBJ2-7, with TRBD1 identical over 8 bases. Per germline, CDR1 MGHRA and CDR2 YSYEKL. The CDR3 has 15 residues. J was trimmed by 2 bases and V by 2 bases; bases with no gene match: 5. The CDR3 protein is CASSQTTGGPYEQYF. The CDR3 nucleotides are TGCGCCAGCAGCCAAACAACAGGGGGACCCTACGAGCAGTACTTC.

This chain uses TRBV27 with TRBJ1-6; D not resolved. Germline CDR1 and CDR2: MNHEY and SMNVEV (reference sequence). V lost 0 bases and J lost 10, with 13 bases in between. The CDR3 totals 15 residues. The CDR3 here is CASSLSAERQSPLHF. In DNA, the CDR3 is TGTGCCAGCAGTTTATCGGCGGAGAGGCAATCACCCCTCCACTTT.

The V and J genes are TRBV2 and TRBJ1-1; possibly TRBD1 for D (5 bases). Trimming pared 8 bases from V and 7 bases from J, leaving 11 bases between. Germline V CDR1 and CDR2: SNHLY, FYNNEI. This CDR3 spans 11 amino acids. The CDR3 loop reads CASLRTSEAFF. In nucleotides, the CDR3 is TGTGCCAGCCTGAGGACAAGTGAAGCTTTCTTT.

V and J are TRBV7-2 and TRBJ1-1; no clear D. Germline values: CDR1 SGHTA, CDR2 FQGNSA. Trimming shortened V by 5 bases and J by 0 bases, and 16 bases separated the two germline ends. This CDR3 comprises 16 residues. Here the CDR3 DNA reads TGTGCCAGCAGCAGCCGGGGTCGGGTTATGAACACTGAAGCTTTCTTT. It yields the protein CASSSRGRVMNTEAFF.

The V gene is TRBV11-2, the J gene TRBJ2-7, with D tentatively TRBD1 (6 bases). This CDR3 comprises 14 residues. Germline values: CDR1 SGHAT, CDR2 FQNNGV. Trimming cost V 2 bases and J 2 bases, with 10 bases left between them. CDR3: CASSLRSGAYEQYF. CDR3 nucleotides: TGTGCCAGCAGCTTACGATCAGGGGCCTACGAGCAGTACTTC.

A few counts support this clone. J is TRBJ2-5 and V is TRBV5-1; TRBD1 aligns across 11 bases. J gave up 5 bases and V 3 bases, and 9 bases lay outside the gene matches. The CDR3 covers 16 residues. Germline V gives CDR1 SGHRS, CDR2 YFSETQ. CDR3 loop: CASSSTRTGGMETQYF. The CDR3 DNA sequence: TGCGCCAGCAGCTCTACCCGGACAGGGGGCATGGAGACCCAGTACTTC.